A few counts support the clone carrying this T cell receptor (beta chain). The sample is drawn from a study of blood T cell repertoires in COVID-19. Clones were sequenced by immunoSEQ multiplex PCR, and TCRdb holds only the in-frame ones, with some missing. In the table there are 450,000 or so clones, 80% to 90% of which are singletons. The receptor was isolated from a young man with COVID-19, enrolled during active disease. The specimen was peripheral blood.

CDR3 residues: CASSQDLAYGYTF. CDR3 nucleotides: TGCGCCAGCAGCCAAGATTTGGCCTATGGCTACACCTTC. The chain combines TRBV4-1 with TRBJ1-2; D gene ambiguous. This CDR3 region has 13 residues. CDR1 and CDR2 from the germline V gene are MGHRA and YSYEKL. V lost 0 bases, J lost 4 bases, and 6 bases lay in between.